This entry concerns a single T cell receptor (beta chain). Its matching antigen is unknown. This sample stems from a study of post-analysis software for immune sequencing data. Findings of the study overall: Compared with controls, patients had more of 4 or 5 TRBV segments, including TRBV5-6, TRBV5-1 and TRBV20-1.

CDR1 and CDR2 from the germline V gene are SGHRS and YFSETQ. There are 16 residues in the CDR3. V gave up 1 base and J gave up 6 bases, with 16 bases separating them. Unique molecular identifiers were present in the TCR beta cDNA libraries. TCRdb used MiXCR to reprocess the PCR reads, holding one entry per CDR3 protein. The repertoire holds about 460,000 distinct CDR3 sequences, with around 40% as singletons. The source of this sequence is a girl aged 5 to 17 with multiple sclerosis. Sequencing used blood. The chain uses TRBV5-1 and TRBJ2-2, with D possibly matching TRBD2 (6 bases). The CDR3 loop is CASSLYGGGEPGELFF. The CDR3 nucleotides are TGCGCCAGCAGCTTGTACGGTGGAGGGGAGCCCGGGGAGCTGTTTTTT.